These T cell receptor beta chains were read from a single sample in a study of blood T cell repertoires in COVID-19. The protocol was immunoSEQ multiplex PCR, while the TCRdb copy is restricted to in-frame clones and leaves out a portion. The sample lists roughly 240,000 clones; about 83% were seen once. The sequencing input was peripheral blood. These receptors all come from an elderly woman with COVID-19, enrolled during active disease. CDR3s include the opening cysteine and the closing phenylalanine or tryptophan. Each record gives: V gene, D gene, J gene, CDR3 length, clone size, CDR3 DNA, CDR3 protein. A D gene is named only where the DNA matches it firmly. A clone size is listed for some rows: how often the clone was seen (once, few, many), or a class if it is expanded.

v_call: TRBV5-6; d_call: .; j_call: TRBJ1-5; cdr3_length: 12; clone_size: .; cdr3_nt: TGTGCCAGCAGCTTGGCGGGTCAGCCCCAGCATTTT; cdr3_aa: CASSLAGQPQHF
v_call: TRBV11-3; d_call: .; j_call: TRBJ1-1; cdr3_length: 15; clone_size: .; cdr3_nt: TGTGCCAGCAGCTTAGGCCCGGGGAGGGACACTGAAGCTTTCTTT; cdr3_aa: CASSLGPGRDTEAFF
v_call: TRBV6-5; d_call: TRBD2; j_call: TRBJ2-5; cdr3_length: 14; clone_size: .; cdr3_nt: TGTGCCAGCAAAACTAGCGGGGGGTTGGAGACCCAGTACTTC; cdr3_aa: CASKTSGGLETQYF
v_call: TRBV2; d_call: .; j_call: TRBJ2-3; cdr3_length: 12; clone_size: few; cdr3_nt: TGTGCCAGCAGCGGACAGTCAGATACGCAGTATTTT; cdr3_aa: CASSGQSDTQYF
v_call: TRBV7-9; d_call: TRBD1; j_call: TRBJ1-2; cdr3_length: 14; clone_size: few; cdr3_nt: TGTGCCAGCAGCTCGGGACAGGGGCCTTATGGCTACACCTTC; cdr3_aa: CASSSGQGPYGYTF
v_call: TRBV6-2/TRBV6-3; d_call: .; j_call: TRBJ2-7; cdr3_length: 13; clone_size: .; cdr3_nt: TGTGCCAGCAGCACTCTCGGCTCCTACGAGCAGTACTTC; cdr3_aa: CASSTLGSYEQYF
v_call: TRBV5-5; d_call: TRBD1; j_call: TRBJ1-1; cdr3_length: 15; clone_size: .; cdr3_nt: TGTGCCAGCATCTCTAGTCCTGCAGGGGGCACTGAAGCTTTCTTT; cdr3_aa: CASISSPAGGTEAFF
v_call: TRBV7-9; d_call: TRBD1; j_call: TRBJ1-2; cdr3_length: 16; clone_size: .; cdr3_nt: TGTGCCAGCAGCTCTCTTCAGACAGGGGGCTACGATGGCTACACCTTC; cdr3_aa: CASSSLQTGGYDGYTF
v_call: TRBV2; d_call: .; j_call: TRBJ1-5; cdr3_length: 14; clone_size: .; cdr3_nt: TGTGCCAGCAGCCCACAGGGATTCAATCAGCCCCAGCATTTT; cdr3_aa: CASSPQGFNQPQHF
v_call: TRBV7-9; d_call: .; j_call: TRBJ2-5; cdr3_length: 18; clone_size: once; cdr3_nt: TGTGCCAGCAGCTTCCGCCGCCCAGGGGCTGGGGGAGGGGAGACCCAGTACTTC; cdr3_aa: CASSFRRPGAGGGETQYF
v_call: TRBV5-4; d_call: .; j_call: TRBJ2-3; cdr3_length: 14; clone_size: .; cdr3_nt: TGTGCCAGCAGCTCCAAGACAGGCACAGATACGCAGTATTTT; cdr3_aa: CASSSKTGTDTQYF
v_call: TRBV5-1; d_call: .; j_call: TRBJ2-3; cdr3_length: 15; clone_size: .; cdr3_nt: TGCGCCAGCCGCCGGACAGTCACAGAGGGGGATACGCAGTATTTT; cdr3_aa: CASRRTVTEGDTQYF
v_call: TRBV7-9; d_call: .; j_call: TRBJ1-1; cdr3_length: 13; clone_size: .; cdr3_nt: TGTGCCAGCAGCTTAATTGGAGGCACTGAAGCTTTCTTT; cdr3_aa: CASSLIGGTEAFF
v_call: TRBV7-6; d_call: TRBD1; j_call: TRBJ2-1; cdr3_length: 15; clone_size: .; cdr3_nt: TGTGCCAGCAGCGGAGGGACAGGGATTTACAATGAGCAGTTCTTC; cdr3_aa: CASSGGTGIYNEQFF
v_call: TRBV28; d_call: TRBD1; j_call: TRBJ1-1; cdr3_length: 15; clone_size: once; cdr3_nt: TGTGCCAGCACCTGGGGGGACAGAATGAACACTGAAGCTTTCTTT; cdr3_aa: CASTWGDRMNTEAFF
v_call: TRBV7-2; d_call: TRBD2; j_call: TRBJ2-3; cdr3_length: 15; clone_size: .; cdr3_nt: TGTGCCAGCAGCTTTAGCGGGGGGGGAGGAGATACGCAGTATTTT; cdr3_aa: CASSFSGGGGDTQYF
v_call: TRBV6-2/TRBV6-3; d_call: TRBD1; j_call: TRBJ1-2; cdr3_length: 15; clone_size: once; cdr3_nt: TGTGCCAGCAGTTACGCGGGACAGGGGAACGGCGGCTACACCTTC; cdr3_aa: CASSYAGQGNGGYTF
v_call: TRBV28; d_call: TRBD1; j_call: TRBJ1-3; cdr3_length: 16; clone_size: .; cdr3_nt: TGTGCCAGCAGGCAGGGACAGGGGGCACTTCGGAACACCATATATTTT; cdr3_aa: CASRQGQGALRNTIYF
v_call: TRBV7-8; d_call: TRBD1; j_call: TRBJ2-3; cdr3_length: 15; clone_size: once; cdr3_nt: TGTGCCAGCAGCTCCGGGACAGGGGTCACAGATACGCAGTATTTT; cdr3_aa: CASSSGTGVTDTQYF
v_call: TRBV6-1; d_call: .; j_call: TRBJ1-6; cdr3_length: 16; clone_size: .; cdr3_nt: TGTGCCAGCAGTGATTCGGGGGGCGCTTATAATTCACCCCTCCACTTT; cdr3_aa: CASSDSGGAYNSPLHF
v_call: TRBV20-1; d_call: TRBD1; j_call: TRBJ1-2; cdr3_length: 15; clone_size: .; cdr3_nt: TGCAGTGCTAGTTTAGGGACAGGGGATAGACTGGGCTACACCTTC; cdr3_aa: CSASLGTGDRLGYTF
v_call: TRBV28; d_call: .; j_call: TRBJ1-2; cdr3_length: 14; clone_size: .; cdr3_nt: TGTGCCAGCAACAATAATCCGGGGGGCTATGGCTACACCTTC; cdr3_aa: CASNNNPGGYGYTF
v_call: TRBV10-3; d_call: TRBD1; j_call: TRBJ1-1; cdr3_length: 15; clone_size: .; cdr3_nt: TGTGCCATCGGAAGGGGGCCGGGGATGAACACTGAAGCTTTCTTT; cdr3_aa: CAIGRGPGMNTEAFF
v_call: TRBV7-9; d_call: .; j_call: TRBJ1-1; cdr3_length: 13; clone_size: .; cdr3_nt: TGTGCCAGCAGCTTAGTTGTTACCGGGGAAGCTTTCTTT; cdr3_aa: CASSLVVTGEAFF
v_call: TRBV7-8; d_call: TRBD1; j_call: TRBJ1-5; cdr3_length: 14; clone_size: .; cdr3_nt: TGTGCCAGCAGCCGGGACAGGGGTAAACAGCCCCAGCATTTT; cdr3_aa: CASSRDRGKQPQHF
v_call: TRBV29-1; d_call: .; j_call: TRBJ1-2; cdr3_length: 12; clone_size: .; cdr3_nt: TGCAGCGTTGAAAAACCAGGGGACGGCTACACCTTC; cdr3_aa: CSVEKPGDGYTF
v_call: TRBV18; d_call: TRBD2; j_call: TRBJ2-1; cdr3_length: 16; clone_size: .; cdr3_nt: TGTGCCAGCTCACAACTAGCGGGGCCATCTTACAATGAGCAGTTCTTC; cdr3_aa: CASSQLAGPSYNEQFF
v_call: TRBV4-1; d_call: .; j_call: TRBJ1-5; cdr3_length: 15; clone_size: .; cdr3_nt: TGCGCCAGCAGCTCTACCGACAGTAGCAATCAGCCCCAGCATTTT; cdr3_aa: CASSSTDSSNQPQHF
v_call: TRBV28; d_call: .; j_call: TRBJ1-1; cdr3_length: 14; clone_size: .; cdr3_nt: TGTGCCAGCAGTTTTTCAGGGGTTGGCACTGAAGCTTTCTTT; cdr3_aa: CASSFSGVGTEAFF
v_call: TRBV6-5; d_call: TRBD2; j_call: TRBJ2-1; cdr3_length: 16; clone_size: few; cdr3_nt: TGTGCCAGCAGTTACGAGGTCGGGGGGGTCAACAATGAGCAGTTCTTC; cdr3_aa: CASSYEVGGVNNEQFF
v_call: TRBV30; d_call: TRBD2; j_call: TRBJ2-3; cdr3_length: 16; clone_size: .; cdr3_nt: TGTGCCTGGAGTGTACAAGCGGGGGATACCACAGATACGCAGTATTTT; cdr3_aa: CAWSVQAGDTTDTQYF
v_call: TRBV11-3; d_call: TRBD1; j_call: TRBJ2-1; cdr3_length: 15; clone_size: .; cdr3_nt: TGTGCCAGCAGCCTCCGACAGGGGCCGTACAATGAGCAGTTCTTC; cdr3_aa: CASSLRQGPYNEQFF
v_call: TRBV28; d_call: TRBD1; j_call: TRBJ1-2; cdr3_length: 17; clone_size: few; cdr3_nt: TGTGCCAGCAGCCCAGTCCGGGACAGGGGACCTCGACGTGGCTACACCTTC; cdr3_aa: CASSPVRDRGPRRGYTF
v_call: TRBV7-9; d_call: TRBD1; j_call: TRBJ2-3; cdr3_length: 15; clone_size: .; cdr3_nt: TGTGCCAGCAGCGTTCAAACAGGGGGCGGAGGGACGCAGTATTTT; cdr3_aa: CASSVQTGGGGTQYF
v_call: TRBV19; d_call: .; j_call: TRBJ1-4; cdr3_length: 14; clone_size: .; cdr3_nt: TGTGCCAGTGCCACCCCTGGGGCACTCGAAAAACTGTTTTTT; cdr3_aa: CASATPGALEKLFF
v_call: TRBV20-1; d_call: .; j_call: TRBJ1-2; cdr3_length: 11; clone_size: .; cdr3_nt: TGCAGTGCTAGAGACAGGGATGGCTACACCTTC; cdr3_aa: CSARDRDGYTF
v_call: TRBV2; d_call: .; j_call: TRBJ2-3; cdr3_length: 11; clone_size: .; cdr3_nt: TGTGCCACAGGTCTCACAGATACGCAGTATTTT; cdr3_aa: CATGLTDTQYF
v_call: TRBV6-6; d_call: TRBD1; j_call: TRBJ1-1; cdr3_length: 12; clone_size: .; cdr3_nt: TGTGCCAGCAGTCCGACAGGGTATGGAGCTTTCTTT; cdr3_aa: CASSPTGYGAFF
v_call: TRBV6-5; d_call: .; j_call: TRBJ1-4; cdr3_length: 15; clone_size: .; cdr3_nt: TGTGCCAGCAGTTCCTCCGGGACTTGGGGGGAAAAACTGTTTTTT; cdr3_aa: CASSSSGTWGEKLFF
v_call: TRBV24-1; d_call: .; j_call: TRBJ2-5; cdr3_length: 12; clone_size: .; cdr3_nt: TGTGCCACCAGTAGGGGCAAGGAGACCCAGTACTTC; cdr3_aa: CATSRGKETQYF
v_call: TRBV9; d_call: TRBD1; j_call: TRBJ1-6; cdr3_length: 16; clone_size: .; cdr3_nt: TGTGCCAGCAGCGTAGGGTTGCAGGGGGCCGGTTCACCCCTCCACTTT; cdr3_aa: CASSVGLQGAGSPLHF
v_call: TRBV6-5; d_call: .; j_call: TRBJ1-3; cdr3_length: 15; clone_size: once; cdr3_nt: TGTGCCAGCAGTTTTGGAGGATACTCTGGAAACACCATATATTTT; cdr3_aa: CASSFGGYSGNTIYF
v_call: TRBV5-1; d_call: .; j_call: TRBJ2-1; cdr3_length: 15; clone_size: .; cdr3_nt: TGCGCCAGCAGCTTGGGGGGAGGGGGGTACAATGAGCAGTTCTTC; cdr3_aa: CASSLGGGGYNEQFF
v_call: TRBV6-5; d_call: .; j_call: TRBJ1-1; cdr3_length: 13; clone_size: .; cdr3_nt: TGTGCCAGCAGGCGAACAGGGAACACTGAAGCTTTCTTT; cdr3_aa: CASRRTGNTEAFF
v_call: TRBV19; d_call: TRBD1; j_call: TRBJ2-1; cdr3_length: 16; clone_size: few; cdr3_nt: TGTGCCAGTAGTACACAGGGGGCCGGGTCCTACAATGAGCAGTTCTTC; cdr3_aa: CASSTQGAGSYNEQFF